The 29 T cell receptor beta chains below all came from one sample that was sequenced in a study of cytomegalovirus exposure and HLA in healthy donors. Primers for the PCR totalled 60 Vbeta and 13 Jbeta. Measured with immunoSEQ multiplex PCR; TCRdb has only the in-frame clones, and not every one. The sample lists about 160,000 clones; around 82% were seen once. Sequencing was carried out using PBMCs. The receptors originated from a man in his fifties or sixties in good health and CMV-seropositive.

The V call is TRBV6-1, the J call TRBJ2-5; 10 bases fit TRBD1. Germline V gives CDR1 MNHNS, CDR2 SASEGT. The junction had 4 bases not matched to a gene; V was cut back by 6 bases and J by 3 bases. CDR3 length: 14 residues. The CDR3 spells CASRWTGGEETQYF. The CDR3 bases are TGTGCCAGCAGATGGACAGGGGGAGAAGAGACCCAGTACTTC.

In its sample, this clone was seen once. The rearrangement links TRBV6-6 to TRBJ2-1; D gene ambiguous. Trimming cost V 0 bases and J 3 bases, with 12 bases left between them. Germline loops: CDR1 MNHNY, CDR2 SVGAGI (reference sequence). The CDR3 spans 16 residues. CDR3 sequence reads: CASSYSFPPNYNEQFF. Written as DNA, the CDR3 is TGTGCCAGCAGTTACTCATTCCCCCCCAACTACAATGAGCAGTTCTTC.

In its sample, this clone was seen a few times. The chain is built from TRBV4-3 and TRBJ2-1; D is possibly TRBD1 (5 bases). Germline CDR1 LGHNA, CDR2 YSLEER. The CDR3 spans 12 residues. With 3 bases removed from V and 16 bases from J, the gap between germline ends came to 16 bases. The CDR3 here is CASSQTDGVHFF. The CDR3 DNA reads TGCGCCAGCAGCCAGACAGACGGAGTTCATTTCTTC.

The CDR3 nucleotides are TGTGCCAGCAGCTTGACAGGAAATGAGCAGTTCTTC. Encoded protein: CASSLTGNEQFF. This chain joins TRBV7-9 and TRBJ2-1, with D possibly matching TRBD1 (6 bases). This CDR3 spans 12 amino acids. CDR1 is SEHNR, CDR2 FQNEAQ, per germline (reference sequence). The ends were cut back, 3 bases at V and 7 bases at J, with 7 bases in the middle.

This chain uses TRBV5-4 with TRBJ2-1; 7 bases fit TRBD1. V lost 5 bases to trimming and J lost 6 bases; unmatched junction nucleotides: 11. CDR1 SGHNT and CDR2 YYREEE come from the germline V gene (reference sequence). The CDR3 covers 15 residues. CDR3: CASRGTVGPFNEQFF. The CDR3 nucleotides read TGTGCCAGCAGAGGGACAGTCGGCCCCTTCAATGAGCAGTTCTTC. The full variable domain, completed using reference TRBV5-4 and TRBJ2-1, is ETGVTQSPTHLIKTRGQQVTLRCSSQSGHNTVSWYQQALGQGPQFIFQYYREEENGRGNFPPRFSGLQFPNYSSELNVNALELDDSALYLCASRGTVGPFNEQFFGPGTRLTVL.

The V gene is TRBV6-5, the J gene TRBJ1-1; 7 bases are a match to TRBD1. Germline-derived CDR1 and CDR2 are MNHEY and SVGAGI. With 3 bases clipped from V and 5 bases from J, the junction kept 6 bases outside the gene matches. This CDR3 comprises 14 residues. CDR3 residues: CASSYDREGTEAFF. DNA for the CDR3: TGTGCCAGCAGTTATGACAGGGAAGGGACTGAAGCTTTCTTT.

V gene TRBV5-1 combines with J gene TRBJ2-7; the D gene is possibly TRBD1 (5 bases). This CDR3 has 14 residues. V was shortened by 2 bases and J by 1 base, with 10 bases between the two germline ends. CDR1 and CDR2 (germline): SGHRS, YFSETQ. The CDR3 spells CASSFVRASYEQYF. DNA for the CDR3: TGCGCCAGCAGCTTTGTCAGGGCATCCTACGAGCAGTACTTC. Supplemented by reference TRBV5-1 and TRBJ2-7, the full variable domain reads KAGVTQTPRYLIKTRGQQVTLSCSPISGHRSVSWYQQTPGQGLQFLFEYFSETQRNKGNFPGRFSGRQFSNSRSEMNVSTLELGDSALYLCASSFVRASYEQYFGPGTRLTVT.

This clone was counted once. One end of the junction fails to match germline, which may point to a read error. This sequence joins TRBV7-7 and TRBJ2-1; D not resolved. This CDR3 region has 13 residues. The germline gives CDR1 SSHAT, CDR2 FNYEAQ (reference sequence). In nucleotides, the CDR3 is TGTGCTAGCAGCTTAGGGCAGAACAATGAGCAGTTCTTC. It encodes CASSLGQNNEQFF.

The rearrangement uses TRBV6-4 and TRBJ2-3, with 9 bases fitting TRBD2. The CDR3 is made up of 13 amino acids. Germline loops: CDR1 MRHNA, CDR2 SNTAGT. The junction had 5 bases not matched to a gene; V was cut back by 6 bases and J by 7 bases. The CDR3: CASRASGEYTQYF. As DNA, the CDR3 is TGTGCCAGCAGGGCTAGCGGGGAGTATACGCAGTATTTT.

The gene calls are TRBV9 and TRBJ2-3, with 7 bases identical to TRBD1. The germline gives CDR1 SGDLS, CDR2 YYNGEE. There are 15 residues in the CDR3. The trim removed 0 bases at V and 3 bases at J, leaving 4 bases unmatched. The CDR3, as DNA: TGTGCCAGCAGCGTAGTGGGACAGTCAACAGATACGCAGTATTTT. This codes for CASSVVGQSTDTQYF.

This chain connects TRBV7-2 to TRBJ1-6; 9 bases map to TRBD1. Germline V lookup: CDR1 SGHTA, CDR2 FQGNSA. The CDR3 length is 15 residues. V gave up 3 bases and J gave up 15 bases; unmatched junction bases: 12. DNA for the CDR3: TGTGCCAGCAGCTTCCCGCCGGGACAGGGCGTTATCCTCCACTTT. Translating it yields CASSFPPGQGVILHF.

V gene TRBV15 combines with J gene TRBJ2-7; possible D gene TRBD2, 7 bases. This CDR3 has 14 residues. The germline CDR1 and CDR2 sequences are LNHNV and YYDKDF (reference sequence). The V gene lost 0 bases and the J gene lost 5 bases, with 11 bases spanning the gap. The CDR3 DNA is TGTGCCACCAGCAGAGATTGGGGGGGCCACGAGCAGTACTTC. Its translation: CATSRDWGGHEQYF.

This clone was detected only a few times. The V call is TRBV6-1, the J call TRBJ1-2; 8 bases align to TRBD1. After removal of 3 bases from V and 6 bases from J, the junction contained 3 bases not matched to a gene. The CDR3 runs 13 residues. The germline CDR1 and CDR2 sequences are MNHNS and SASEGT. The CDR3 coding sequence is TGTGCCAGCAGTGACCAGGGACAGGATGGCTACACCTTC. Translating gives CASSDQGQDGYTF.

The rearrangement joins TRBV14 to TRBJ1-1; D is unclear. CDR1 and CDR2 from the germline V gene are SGHDN and FVKESK. Trimming stripped 2 bases from V and 5 bases from J, with 15 bases between. This CDR3 spans 15 amino acids. CDR3 coding DNA: TGTGCCAGCAGCCAATTCCTGCTGGGAGAAACTGAAGCTTTCTTT. It codes for CASSQFLLGETEAFF.

The rearrangement uses TRBV5-4 and TRBJ1-4; TRBD1 is a possible D gene (6 bases). Trimming took off 4 bases at V and 4 bases at J, with 14 bases between the two ends. CDR1 SGHNT and CDR2 YYREEE come from the germline V gene (reference sequence). This CDR3 region has 15 residues. The CDR3 here is CASSQQGFNNEKLFF. The CDR3 bases are TGTGCCAGCAGCCAGCAGGGGTTCAATAATGAAAAACTGTTTTTT.

This chain links TRBV7-8 with TRBJ2-5; 9 positions agree with TRBD1. The V segment lost 5 bases and the J segment 3 bases; nucleotides outside the gene matches: 4. Germline loops: CDR1 SGHVS, CDR2 FQNEAQ. The CDR3 has 14 amino acids. CDR3 region: CASSPGQGEETQYF. The CDR3 DNA sequence: TGTGCCAGCAGCCCGGGACAGGGTGAAGAGACCCAGTACTTC.

The V gene is TRBV19, the J gene TRBJ2-7, with TRBD2 matching over 10 bases. Germline CDR1 reads LNHDA; CDR2 reads SQIVND (reference sequence). The CDR3 loop spans 14 amino acids. J gave up 5 bases and V 2 bases, and 3 bases lay outside the gene matches. CDR3 nucleotide sequence: TGTGCCAGTAGTATACTAGCGGGAGAAGACGAGCAGTACTTC. Translating it yields CASSILAGEDEQYF. The full variable domain, rest sourced from reference TRBV19 and TRBJ2-7, is DGGITQSPKYLFRKEGQNVTLSCEQNLNHDAMYWYRQDPGQGLRLIYYSQIVNDFQKGDIAEGYSVSREKKESFPLTVTSAQKNPTAFYLCASSILAGEDEQYFGPGTRLTVT.

The rearrangement uses TRBV9 and TRBJ2-1, with D possibly being TRBD1 (6 bases). Germline CDR1 and CDR2: SGDLS and YYNGEE. V was clipped by 4 bases and J by 2 bases, with 10 bases between them. The CDR3 is made up of 14 amino acids. The CDR3 DNA reads TGTGCCAGCAGCCCAAGGACAGCCTACAATGAGCAGTTCTTC. It codes for CASSPRTAYNEQFF.

CDR3 coding DNA: TGTGCCAGCAGCGTAAACCCCAAAATAGCGGGAGGTGACAATGAGCAGTTCTTC. It codes for CASSVNPKIAGGDNEQFF. V gene TRBV13 combines with J gene TRBJ2-1, with 10 bases fitting TRBD2. CDR1 and CDR2 from the germline V gene are PRHDT and FYEKMQ (reference sequence). The CDR3 is made up of 18 amino acids. The trim removed 5 bases at V and 5 bases at J, leaving 15 bases unmatched.

J is TRBJ2-3 and V is TRBV9, with 10 bases that match TRBD2. V dropped 0 bases and J dropped 4; count of bases not matched to a gene: 5. This CDR3 region has 16 residues. Germline V gene lookup returns CDR1 SGDLS and CDR2 YYNGEE. The DNA for the CDR3 is TGTGCCAGCAGCGTAGAATCGAGCGGGAGGGCAGATACGCAGTATTTT. This sequence encodes CASSVESSGRADTQYF.

The rearrangement joins TRBV2 to TRBJ1-1; 8 bases agree with TRBD1. The germline V gene has CDR1 SNHLY and CDR2 FYNNEI. The CDR3 is 15 residues long. V lost 7 bases, J lost 4 bases, and 11 bases stayed unmatched. This CDR3 reads CASNGQGLDSTEAFF. Written as DNA, the CDR3 is TGTGCCAGCAACGGACAGGGTCTTGATAGCACTGAAGCTTTCTTT.

The chain couples TRBV5-5 to TRBJ2-5, with D perhaps TRBD2 (5 bases). The CDR3 covers 16 residues. V lost 4 bases to trimming and J lost 0 bases, with 16 bases between them. The germline V gene has CDR1 SGHKS and CDR2 YYEKEE (reference sequence). CDR3 protein: CASSPGSGSNQETQYF. As DNA, the CDR3 is TGTGCCAGCAGCCCGGGATCCGGGTCTAACCAAGAGACCCAGTACTTC.

The chain carries TRBV9 and TRBJ2-3, with D perhaps TRBD2 (5 bases). V was trimmed by 0 bases and J by 0 bases, leaving 8 bases between them. Per the germline V gene, CDR1 is SGDLS and CDR2 is YYNGEE. This CDR3 has 15 amino acids. CDR3 in amino acids: CASSVASGSTDTQYF. The CDR3, as DNA: TGTGCCAGCAGCGTAGCCAGCGGAAGCACAGATACGCAGTATTTT.

This chain joins TRBV7-2 and TRBJ1-2; D is uncertain. CDR1 and CDR2 (germline): SGHTA, FQGNSA. V gave up 1 base and J gave up 4 bases, with 13 bases separating them. This CDR3 has 15 amino acids. The CDR3 loop is CASSLVPGSLYGYTF. In DNA, the CDR3 is TGTGCCAGCAGCTTAGTTCCAGGAAGTCTCTATGGCTACACCTTC.

For the CDR3, the DNA is TGTGCCAGCAGTTACAATCGGAGGAACACTGAAGCTTTCTTT. This sequence encodes CASSYNRRNTEAFF. The chain couples TRBV6-5 to TRBJ1-1; D gene uncertain. CDR3 size: 14 residues. From germline, CDR1 is MNHEY and CDR2 SVGAGI. The ends were cut back, 2 bases at V and 1 base at J, with 8 bases in the middle.

The chain couples TRBV19 to TRBJ1-4, with TRBD1 identical over 9 bases. V shed 4 bases and J 0 bases; nucleotides not matched to a gene: 6. This CDR3 has 17 amino acids. The germline V gene has CDR1 LNHDA and CDR2 SQIVND (reference sequence). The CDR3 protein is CASSRTGDPTTNEKLFF. DNA of the CDR3: TGTGCCAGTAGTAGGACAGGGGACCCCACAACTAATGAAAAACTGTTTTTT.

V is TRBV9 and J is TRBJ2-7; 9 bases agree with TRBD2. This CDR3 is built from 16 residues. The V gene end was trimmed by 4 bases and the J gene end by 3 bases; junction bases not matched to a gene: 11. The germline V gene encodes CDR1 SGDLS and CDR2 YYNGEE. CDR3 region: CASSRGLARLNYEQYF. Here the CDR3 DNA reads TGTGCCAGCAGCCGCGGACTAGCGCGACTCAACTACGAGCAGTACTTC.

This clone has a single count. The J gene is TRBJ2-5, the V gene TRBV7-9, with 7 bases identical to TRBD1. Germline-derived CDR1 and CDR2 are SEHNR and FQNEAQ (reference sequence). The CDR3 sequence is 13 residues long. J was trimmed by 2 bases and V by 5 bases; bases with no gene match: 2. The CDR3 coding sequence is TGTGCCAGCAGCGTGGGACAGCAAGAGACCCAGTACTTC. The encoded protein is CASSVGQQETQYF.

The CDR3 sequence: CAIRWTSGPLTGELFF. In DNA, the CDR3 is TGTGCCATCAGGTGGACTAGCGGGCCACTCACCGGGGAGCTGTTTTTT. The genes are TRBV10-3 and TRBJ2-2; 11 positions agree with TRBD2. The CDR3 extends over 16 amino acids. The germline CDR1 and CDR2 sequences are ENHRY and SYGVKD. V shed 6 bases, J shed 4 bases, and the junction held 7 bases outside the gene matches.